Reported below is one T cell receptor beta chain. Its target is not known. The sample is drawn from a study of cytotoxic CD8 clonotypes in ibrutinib-treated CLL. Study-level points and caveats: Clonality (at baseline) was higher than in age-matched healthy donors and tracked circulating CD8+ T-cell counts.

Generated by immunoSEQ multiplex PCR, the TCRdb table keeps only in-frame clones and is missing some. The sample yields around 300,000 clones, just under 80% seen once. CDR3 size: 15 residues. Germline V gives CDR1 SGHTA, CDR2 FQGNSA. V trimming: 5 bases; J trimming: 3 bases; junction bases outside the gene matches: 4. Sequences were derived from PBMCs, sampled before ibrutinib treatment. The sequence was obtained from a human donor with chronic lymphocytic leukemia. The chain uses TRBV7-2 and TRBJ2-1; the match to TRBD2 covers 10 bases. The CDR3: CASSPLAGVYNEQFF. The CDR3 region has the DNA TGTGCCAGCAGCCCTCTAGCGGGAGTCTACAATGAGCAGTTCTTC.